The present TCR beta chain was sequenced within a study of blood T cell repertoires in COVID-19. CDR3 length: 13 amino acids. Germline values: CDR1 SGHKS, CDR2 YYEKEE (reference sequence). Deletions cut 0 bases from V and 3 bases from J, with 7 bases between. Original data processing: Amplification of reference gene primers was used by the study to estimate nucleated cell counts. The assay was immunoSEQ multiplex PCR, and TCRdb's table has in-frame clones only and misses some. That table gives V, J and clone size, and the DNA gave D and trimming. The sample lists some 78,000 clones, 86% occurring once.

The genes are TRBV5-5 and TRBJ2-7; D may be TRBD1 (5 bases). This TCR was sampled from a man aged 45-65 years with active or convalescent COVID-19. Sequenced: peripheral blood. The CDR3 nucleotides read TGTGCCAGCAGCTTGGCCACAGGCTACGAGCAGTACTTC. This encodes CASSLATGYEQYF.